The 32 T cell receptor beta chains listed next were all sequenced from one sample in a study of shared T cell receptors in the human thymus. TCRdb's copy holds only in-frame clones and misses some; the assay was immunoSEQ multiplex PCR. The table has about 540,000 clones, roughly 74% seen once. Separately, the same data were catalogued under a study of human thymus T cells.

Sequenced material: thymocytes. The receptors stem from a boy in the first two years of life with a congenital heart defect.

The chain is built from TRBV5-6 and TRBJ1-2; 9 nucleotides align to TRBD1. The V gene's germline CDR1 is SGHDT and CDR2 YYEEEE. The junction had 7 bases not matched to a gene; V was cut back by 4 bases and J by 9 bases. The CDR3 extends over 13 amino acids. The CDR3 DNA reads as TGTGCCAGCAGCGTGGGACAGGGCATGCGCTACACCTTC. This codes for CASSVGQGMRYTF.

The chain combines TRBV27 with TRBJ1-4, with 10 bases lining up with TRBD1. CDR3 length equals 15 residues. The junction had 6 bases not matched to a gene; V was cut back by 4 bases and J by 7 bases. Germline values: CDR1 MNHEY, CDR2 SMNVEV (reference sequence). DNA of the CDR3: TGTGCCAGCAGTTGGGTGGGACAGGGGCGTGAAAAACTGTTTTTT. Amino acid sequence: CASSWVGQGREKLFF.

The chain employs TRBV29-1 and TRBJ2-1; 13 nucleotides match TRBD2. The CDR3 has 18 residues. CDR1 and CDR2 from the germline V gene are SQVTM and ANQGSEA. With V trimmed by 5 bases and J by 0 bases, 10 bases remained unmatched. The CDR3 is CSVQGLAGASSSYNEQFF. The CDR3 DNA follows: TGCAGCGTTCAAGGACTAGCGGGGGCCTCTAGCTCCTACAATGAGCAGTTCTTC.

The J gene is TRBJ2-1, the V gene TRBV5-5; the match to TRBD1 covers 7 bases. The CDR3 runs to 18 residues. Germline V gives CDR1 SGHKS, CDR2 YYEKEE (reference sequence). The J segment lost 3 bases and the V segment lost 0 bases, leaving 12 bases of the junction unmatched. The CDR3, as DNA: TGTGCCAGCAGCTTGGTAACAGGGGATCCCGAGATCTACAATGAGCAGTTCTTC. It translates to CASSLVTGDPEIYNEQFF.

This clone showed up just once. J is TRBJ2-1 and V is TRBV2; 9 nucleotides line up with TRBD2. The germline CDR1 and CDR2 sequences are SNHLY and FYNNEI. The V segment lost 7 bases and the J segment 0 bases; nucleotides outside the gene matches: 7. There are 16 residues in the CDR3. The CDR3 bases are TGTGCCAGCACACCTAGCGGGGCGAGCTCCTACAATGAGCAGTTCTTC. Protein: CASTPSGASSYNEQFF.

This clone has more than one count but fewer than ten. The chain links TRBV4-2 to TRBJ2-3; TRBD2 matches at 12 bases. The CDR3 runs 17 residues. Germline trimming cut 0 bases from V and 4 bases from J; bases unmatched to any gene: 5. The V gene's germline CDR1 is LGHNA and CDR2 YNFKEQ. The CDR3 spells CASSQDSPSGRADTQYF. The CDR3 nucleotides read TGTGCCAGCAGCCAAGATTCTCCTAGCGGGAGGGCAGATACGCAGTATTTT.

On this clone: This sample includes further DNA sequences coding for the same CDR3. The rearrangement uses TRBV4-3 and TRBJ2-1; 9 bases are a match to TRBD2. Trimming removed 1 base from V and 5 bases from J; junction bases left unmatched: 3. The CDR3 is made up of 15 amino acids. The germline V gene encodes CDR1 LGHNA and CDR2 YSLEER. CDR3 loop: CASSQGLAGDNEQFF. In DNA form, the CDR3 reads TGCGCCAGCAGCCAAGGATTAGCGGGAGACAATGAGCAGTTCTTC.

The J gene is TRBJ2-1, the V gene TRBV10-3, with 8 bases aligning to TRBD2. The junction had 9 bases not matched to a gene; V was cut back by 3 bases and J by 5 bases. This CDR3 region has 16 residues. Germline V gene sequence: CDR1 ENHRY, CDR2 SYGVKD. CDR3: CAISDRAGVKNNEQFF. In DNA, the CDR3 is TGTGCCATCAGTGACAGAGCGGGAGTTAAAAACAATGAGCAGTTCTTC.

The rearrangement links TRBV25-1 to TRBJ2-1; 12 bases agree with TRBD2. The CDR3 is made up of 16 amino acids. The V gene end was trimmed by 7 bases and the J gene end by 8 bases; junction bases not matched to a gene: 12. Germline V gives CDR1 MGHDK, CDR2 SYGVNS. The CDR3: CASTPPTSGRGDEQFF. The CDR3 nucleotides read TGTGCCAGCACTCCCCCGACTAGCGGGAGAGGGGATGAGCAGTTCTTC.

As concerns this clone: Its ends do not fully match the called genes, so a read error is possible. V gene TRBV6-5 combines with J gene TRBJ2-7; D remains ambiguous. The CDR3 extends over 11 amino acids. Germline lookup yields CDR1 MNHEY and CDR2 SVGAGI. The CDR3 loop is CASSYSDEQYF. CDR3 bases: TGTGCCAGCAGTTACTCCGACGAGCAGTACTTC.

This chain uses TRBV5-1 with TRBJ2-1; D not certain. Germline CDR1 SGHRS, CDR2 YFSETQ. The CDR3 totals 16 residues. V was shortened by 3 bases and J by 0 bases, with 13 bases between the two germline ends. The CDR3 nucleotides read TGCGCCAGCAGCTCTAGTTTACCAGCCTCCTACAATGAGCAGTTCTTC. Residues: CASSSSLPASYNEQFF.

This clone was observed a handful of times. The rearrangement joins TRBV30 to TRBJ1-3; 8 bases map to TRBD1. From germline, CDR1 is GTSNPN and CDR2 SVGIG (reference sequence). The CDR3 consists of 15 residues. Trimming took 3 bases from V and 1 from J; bases not matched to a gene: 5. CDR3 amino acids: CAWRNRGASGNTIYF. The CDR3 nucleotides are TGTGCCTGGAGGAACAGGGGGGCTTCTGGAAACACCATATATTTT. Complete variable domain (other parts from reference TRBV30 and TRBJ1-3): SQTIHQWPATLVQPVGSPLSLECTVEGTSNPNLYWYRQAAGRGLQLLFYSVGIGQISSEVPQNLSASRPQDRQFILSSKKLLLSDSGFYLCAWRNRGASGNTIYFGEGSWLTVV.

The chain recombines TRBV27 with TRBJ2-6; 7 bases match TRBD1. J was trimmed by 2 bases and V by 7 bases; bases with no gene match: 14. The germline CDR1 and CDR2 sequences are MNHEY and SMNVEV (reference sequence). The CDR3 extends over 18 amino acids. DNA of the CDR3: TGTGCCAGCACCAAAGGGGCCCGAGGGGGCCCTGGGGCCAACGTCCTGACTTTC. Its translation is CASTKGARGGPGANVLTF.

The rearrangement links TRBV5-1 to TRBJ2-3; tentative D call: TRBD2 (5 bases). Looked up from germline, CDR1 is SGHRS and CDR2 is YFSETQ. CDR3 length: 16 amino acids. The V end lost 2 bases, the J end lost 2 bases, and 15 bases lay between the germline ends. As DNA, the CDR3 is TGCGCCAGCAGCTTAGGAGGCAGGCTCTACACAGATACGCAGTATTTT. It translates to CASSLGGRLYTDTQYF. Full variable domain (missing parts from reference TRBV5-1 and TRBJ2-3): KAGVTQTPRYLIKTRGQQVTLSCSPISGHRSVSWYQQTPGQGLQFLFEYFSETQRNKGNFPGRFSGRQFSNSRSEMNVSTLELGDSALYLCASSLGGRLYTDTQYFGPGTRLTVL.

V is TRBV4-3 and J is TRBJ1-4, with D maybe TRBD1 (6 bases). The CDR3 totals 18 residues. The germline V gene encodes CDR1 LGHNA and CDR2 YSLEER. Trimming cost V 0 bases and J 0 bases, with 14 bases left between them. The CDR3 DNA reads as TGCGCCAGCAGCCAAGAAACTCAGGGGAAAGCAACTAATGAAAAACTGTTTTTT. Protein: CASSQETQGKATNEKLFF.

The chain combines TRBV4-3 with TRBJ2-1; TRBD1 agrees at 10 bases. V lost 3 bases to trimming and J lost 7 bases; unmatched junction nucleotides: 9. This CDR3 is 16 amino acids long. Germline CDR1 LGHNA, CDR2 YSLEER. CDR3 loop: CASSQAGTGDRNEQFF. CDR3 sequence (DNA): TGCGCCAGCAGCCAGGCAGGGACAGGGGATAGGAATGAGCAGTTCTTC.

This sequence joins TRBV19 and TRBJ2-7; 8 bases are a match to TRBD1. CDR1 LNHDA and CDR2 SQIVND come from the germline V gene (reference sequence). V was clipped by 7 bases and J by 2 bases; unmatched bases: 7. The length of the CDR3 is 14 residues. In DNA form, the CDR3 reads TGTGCCAGTATGAAAGGACAGGGAGCCTACGAGCAGTACTTC. Translating gives CASMKGQGAYEQYF.

This clone was seen only a few times. The chain joins TRBV5-1 to TRBJ2-7; TRBD2 agrees at 13 bases. CDR1 is SGHRS and CDR2 is YFSETQ in the germline V gene. The CDR3 covers 18 residues. Trimming cost V 4 bases and J 0 bases; bases outside gene matches: 10. CDR3 nucleotide sequence: TGCGCCAGCAGCGAGGAGACTAGCGGGAGGACTACCTCCTACGAGCAGTACTTC. It is translated as CASSEETSGRTTSYEQYF. Full variable domain (outside the CDR3, taken from reference TRBV5-1 and TRBJ2-7): KAGVTQTPRYLIKTRGQQVTLSCSPISGHRSVSWYQQTPGQGLQFLFEYFSETQRNKGNFPGRFSGRQFSNSRSEMNVSTLELGDSALYLCASSEETSGRTTSYEQYFGPGTRLTVT.

The V and J genes are TRBV4-1 and TRBJ2-1; the match to TRBD2 covers 7 bases. The CDR3 covers 19 residues. CDR1 and CDR2 from the germline V gene are MGHRA and YSYEKL. V shed 1 base and J 2 bases; nucleotides not matched to a gene: 14. The CDR3 DNA sequence: TGCGCCAGCAGCCAAGTTCTCGTCATGGCGGGAGTCCCCTACAATGAGCAGTTCTTC. Translated: CASSQVLVMAGVPYNEQFF.

This chain joins TRBV29-1 and TRBJ2-3; 10 bases agree with TRBD2. Germline V gene lookup returns CDR1 SQVTM and CDR2 ANQGSEA. This CDR3 comprises 13 residues. V shed 4 bases and J 4 bases; nucleotides not matched to a gene: 2. The CDR3 protein is CSVGTSGSDTQYF. The CDR3 DNA sequence: TGCAGCGTTGGGACTAGCGGTTCAGATACGCAGTATTTT.

The genes are TRBV28 and TRBJ2-3, with 12 bases aligning to TRBD1. The CDR3 totals 16 residues. Trimming at V came to 6 bases and at J to 5 bases, leaving 9 bases not matched to a gene. Germline V gene sequence: CDR1 MDHEN, CDR2 SYDVKM. The CDR3 DNA reads as TGTGCCAGCAGCATAATGGGACAGGGGGCCGAAGATACGCAGTATTTT. It encodes CASSIMGQGAEDTQYF.

The chain carries TRBV4-3 and TRBJ1-2, with 11 bases lining up with TRBD1. With 0 bases clipped from V and 4 bases from J, the junction kept 4 bases outside the gene matches. Germline CDR1 LGHNA, CDR2 YSLEER. The CDR3 has 16 amino acids. The CDR3 here is CASSQDRDRGAYGYTF. The CDR3 nucleotides are TGCGCCAGCAGCCAAGATAGGGACAGGGGGGCCTATGGCTACACCTTC.

In its sample, this clone was seen once. The chain combines TRBV6-5 with TRBJ1-2; TRBD1 might be the D (6 bases). Trimming took 0 bases from V and 7 from J, leaving 6 bases between them. The germline gives CDR1 MNHEY, CDR2 SVGAGI. This CDR3 is built from 12 residues. The CDR3 bases are TGTGCCAGCAGTTACTCCAGGGGTGGCTACACCTTC. This gives the protein CASSYSRGGYTF.

The V gene is TRBV25-1, the J gene TRBJ1-2, with D perhaps TRBD1 (5 bases). The V end was cut by 10 bases, the J end by 3 bases, with 18 bases between. Germline CDR1 is MGHDK and CDR2 is SYGVNS. The CDR3 totals 14 residues. The CDR3 sequence: CANRMGPGDYGYTF. The CDR3 DNA reads as TGTGCCAACAGGATGGGGCCGGGGGACTATGGCTACACCTTC.

The rearrangement uses TRBV28 and TRBJ1-5, with D possibly matching TRBD1 (5 bases). The V and J ends lost 7 bases and 2 bases respectively, with 12 bases between them. Germline V lookup: CDR1 MDHEN, CDR2 SYDVKM. This CDR3 spans 14 amino acids. The CDR3 DNA reads TGTGCCAGCAACCCCCGGGGGGGCAATCAGCCCCAGCATTTT. It codes for CASNPRGGNQPQHF.

The rearrangement joins TRBV11-3 to TRBJ2-3; 10 bases match TRBD2. The CDR3 has 15 amino acids. CDR1 is SGHNT, CDR2 YENEEA, per germline. Unmatched junction bases numbered 4, after V lost 4 bases and J lost 3 bases. The CDR3 loop is CASSSSGRGTDTQYF. The DNA of the CDR3 is TGTGCCAGCAGCTCCAGCGGGAGGGGGACAGATACGCAGTATTTT.

The chain couples TRBV6-5 to TRBJ2-7; 11 nucleotides line up with TRBD2. The V gene end was trimmed by 6 bases and the J gene end by 6 bases; junction bases not matched to a gene: 7. Germline V gene data show CDR1 as MNHEY and CDR2 as SVGAGI. The CDR3 extends over 14 amino acids. The CDR3 loop is CASRLAGGPFEQYF. The CDR3, as DNA: TGTGCCAGCAGATTAGCGGGAGGGCCGTTCGAGCAGTACTTC.

The chain recombines TRBV4-3 with TRBJ2-7; 9 nucleotides match TRBD1. This CDR3 has 15 amino acids. Germline CDR1 is LGHNA and CDR2 is YSLEER. The V segment lost 1 base and the J segment 3 bases; nucleotides outside the gene matches: 4. CDR3 nucleotide sequence: TGCGCCAGCAGCCAAGCTCCGGGACAGGGCTACGAGCAGTACTTC. This encodes CASSQAPGQGYEQYF.

About this clone itself: Germline and junction disagree at one end, which may indicate a read error. This chain links TRBV11-2 with TRBJ2-7; D unclear. The CDR3 length is 8 residues. CDR1 SGHAT and CDR2 FQNNGV come from the germline V gene. The CDR3 bases are TGTGCCAGCAGCAGCGACGGTTTC. It yields the protein CASSSDGF.

The chain uses TRBV2 and TRBJ1-5, with D perhaps TRBD1 (5 bases). CDR3 length equals 14 residues. In germline, CDR1 is SNHLY, CDR2 FYNNEI. Trimming left V 3 bases short and J 6 bases short, with 12 bases between. CDR3 bases: TGTGCCAGCAGTGAGGGCAGGGTAGGTCAGCCCCAGCATTTT. This encodes CASSEGRVGQPQHF.

The chain combines TRBV19 with TRBJ2-3, with 10 bases that match TRBD2. This CDR3 is 15 amino acids long. The germline gives CDR1 LNHDA, CDR2 SQIVND (reference sequence). The trim removed 2 bases at V and 12 bases at J, leaving 11 bases unmatched. The CDR3 DNA reads TGTGCCAGTAGTATACAGCGGGAGGGGCCGATACGCCAGTATTTT. Translating gives CASSIQREGPIRQYF. Full variable domain (rest looked up from reference TRBV19 and TRBJ2-3): DGGITQSPKYLFRKEGQNVTLSCEQNLNHDAMYWYRQDPGQGLRLIYYSQIVNDFQKGDIAEGYSVSREKKESFPLTVTSAQKNPTAFYLCASSIQREGPIRQYFGPGTRLTVL.

The chain is built from TRBV7-6 and TRBJ2-7; no firm D call. From germline, CDR1 is SGHVS and CDR2 FNYEAQ. This CDR3 comprises 14 residues. V shed 5 bases and J shed 7 bases, with 18 bases lying between them. In DNA, the CDR3 is TGTGCCAGCAGCCCCTCCCAACAAAGGAGTGAGCAGTACTTC. Protein: CASSPSQQRSEQYF.